These T cell receptor beta chains were read from a single sample in a study of vaccination and CD4 T cells after COVID-19. A single record per CDR3 protein comes from TCRdb applying MiXCR to the PCR reads. The sample carries over 9,500 distinct CDR3 sequences, about 32% recorded once. Their target antigens are unknown. Sequencing was carried out using CD4+ T cells from blood, cultured in vitro. The source is a human donor in good health. The CDR3 runs from the conserved cysteine through the conserved F or W. The D gene is left open where the match is weak. Some rows have no size entry. The others give once, few or many, or a class for an expanded clone.

size	V	J	D	CDR3	DNA
.	TRBV20-1	TRBJ2-1	TRBD2	CSAREGGGSWNEQFF	TGCAGTGCTAGAGAGGGTGGCGGGAGCTGGAATGAGCAGTTCTTC
.	TRBV19	TRBJ2-7	TRBD1	CASTPSWDRGRREQYF	TGTGCCAGTACCCCTTCGTGGGACAGGGGGCGACGAGAGCAGTACTTC
.	TRBV20-1	TRBJ2-7	.	CSARASETPYEQYF	TGCAGTGCTAGAGCTAGCGAGACCCCCTACGAGCAGTACTTC
.	TRBV2	TRBJ2-1	.	CASSVGGRSTYNEQFF	TGTGCCAGCAGTGTTGGGGGGAGGAGTACCTACAATGAGCAGTTCTTC
.	TRBV27	TRBJ2-3	TRBD2	CASSRLASSTDTQYF	TGTGCCAGCAGCAGACTAGCGTCTAGCACAGATACGCAGTATTTT
.	TRBV27	TRBJ2-1	.	CASTKSFSYNEQFF	TGTGCCAGCACTAAGTCTTTCTCCTACAATGAGCAGTTCTTC
.	TRBV27	TRBJ2-2	.	CASSRAGGSTGELFF	TGTGCCAGCAGTCGGGCAGGGGGGAGCACCGGGGAGCTGTTTTTT
.	TRBV6-5	TRBJ2-7	.	CASSYSHEQYF	TGTGCCAGCAGTTACTCCCACGAGCAGTACTTC
few	TRBV28	TRBJ2-3	TRBD2	CASSPTGLVTDTQYF	TGTGCCAGCAGTCCTACGGGACTAGTCACAGATACGCAGTATTTT
few	TRBV10-2	TRBJ2-3	TRBD2	CAGGKREGDTQYF	TGCGCCGGAGGGAAGCGGGAGGGAGATACGCAGTATTTT
.	TRBV28	TRBJ1-2	.	CASSTPPAVGYTF	TGTGCCAGCAGTACCCCCCCTGCGGTCGGCTACACCTTC
few	TRBV27	TRBJ2-7	TRBD2	CASSPGGGHDSYEQYF	TGTGCCAGCAGTCCGGGGGGGGGACACGATTCCTACGAGCAGTACTTC
.	TRBV7-2	TRBJ2-7	.	CASSLLGNYEQYF	TGTGCCAGCAGCTTATTAGGGAACTACGAGCAGTACTTC
few	TRBV20-1	TRBJ2-5	.	CSAYLGATGKETQYF	TGCAGTGCTTACCTAGGTGCTACAGGCAAAGAGACCCAGTACTTC
few	TRBV28	TRBJ1-2	.	CASSLGPKGYTF	TGTGCCAGCAGTTTGGGGCCGAAGGGCTACACCTTC
.	TRBV28	TRBJ2-6	TRBD1	CASSPGGTGGLGANVLTF	TGTGCCAGCAGCCCCGGAGGGACAGGGGGTTTGGGGGCCAACGTCCTGACTTTC
.	TRBV24-1	TRBJ2-3	TRBD2	CATTETSGSGHTQYF	TGTGCCACCACCGAAACTAGCGGGAGTGGGCATACGCAGTATTTT
medium-sized	TRBV7-6	TRBJ1-1	TRBD1	CASSFRQGEAFF	TGTGCCAGCAGCTTCCGACAGGGAGAAGCTTTCTTT
few	TRBV6-1	TRBJ2-7	TRBD2	CASSVAGLPYEQYF	TGTGCCAGCAGTGTAGCGGGGCTACCCTACGAGCAGTACTTC
few	TRBV6-4	TRBJ2-5	TRBD1	CASSEVAGGGETQYF	TGTGCCAGCAGTGAGGTTGCAGGGGGCGGAGAGACCCAGTACTTC
.	TRBV23-1	TRBJ1-1	.	CASTARARNTEAFF	TGCGCCAGCACTGCGAGGGCTAGGAACACTGAAGCTTTCTTT
.	TRBV20-1	TRBJ2-1	TRBD2	CSASAGAFYNEQFF	TGCAGTGCTAGTGCGGGAGCCTTCTACAATGAGCAGTTCTTC
few	TRBV7-9	TRBJ2-7	TRBD1	CASNPTGVFEQYF	TGTGCCAGCAACCCAACAGGGGTATTCGAGCAGTACTTC
.	TRBV7-2	TRBJ2-3	.	CASSTQTDSTDTQYF	TGTGCCAGCAGCACTCAGACAGATAGCACAGATACGCAGTATTTT
.	TRBV24-1	TRBJ2-3	.	CATSDLGTQYF	TGTGCCACCAGTGACCTAGGTACGCAGTATTTT
.	TRBV6-1	TRBJ2-7	.	CASWAGTSSWYF	TGTGCCAGCTGGGCAGGGACGAGTTCTTGGTACTTC
.	TRBV30	TRBJ1-2	TRBD1	CAWSGTGSIYGYTF	TGTGCCTGGAGCGGGACAGGATCTATCTATGGCTACACCTTC
.	TRBV7-9	TRBJ2-1	.	CASSSRRGRETTYNEQFF	TGTGCCAGCAGCTCCCGCAGGGGGCGGGAGACCACCTACAATGAGCAGTTCTTC
.	TRBV6-1	TRBJ1-2	TRBD1	CASSPSRTGLNYDGYTF	TGTGCCAGCAGCCCCTCCCGGACAGGCCTAAATTACGATGGCTACACCTTC
.	TRBV5-8	TRBJ2-7	TRBD1	CASSLWVTGTHEQYF	TGTGCCAGCAGCTTGTGGGTGACAGGGACCCACGAGCAGTACTTC
few	TRBV28	TRBJ1-2	TRBD1	CASSLPGTGAQRNYGYTF	TGTGCCAGCAGTTTACCCGGGACAGGGGCTCAGAGGAACTATGGCTACACCTTC
.	TRBV28	TRBJ2-7	.	CASSPLFRSYSYEQYF	TGTGCCAGCAGTCCGCTTTTCCGGAGCTACTCCTACGAGCAGTACTTC
.	TRBV4-3	TRBJ2-7	TRBD1	CASSRDRRYSYEQYF	TGCGCCAGCAGTCGGGACAGGAGATACTCCTACGAGCAGTACTTC
few	TRBV24-1	TRBJ1-5	TRBD1	CATSDFGTARHF	TGTGCCACCAGTGATTTTGGGACAGCCCGGCATTTT
few	TRBV1	TRBJ1-1	.	CTSSPVQGMNTEAFF	TGCACCAGCAGCCCCGTACAGGGTATGAACACTGAAGCTTTCTTT
.	TRBV7-2	TRBJ2-1	TRBD2	CASSLGTSGRRVGNEQFF	TGTGCCAGCAGCTTAGGGACTAGCGGGAGGAGGGTGGGTAATGAGCAGTTCTTC
few	TRBV20-1	TRBJ2-3	.	CSARGRAGTDTQYF	TGCAGTGCTAGGGGGAGAGCGGGCACAGATACGCAGTATTTT
.	TRBV19	TRBJ1-6	.	CASSTGANSPLHF	TGTGCCAGTAGTACAGGGGCCAATTCACCCCTCCACTTT
.	TRBV5-5	TRBJ1-2	.	CASSLRVLAGSVFYGYTF	TGTGCCAGCAGCTTGAGGGTTCTGGCAGGGAGCGTCTTCTATGGCTACACCTTC
.	TRBV6-1	TRBJ2-3	.	CASSQSPDTQYF	TGTGCCAGCAGTCAGAGTCCAGATACGCAGTATTTT
.	TRBV28	TRBJ2-7	TRBD1	CASSPGTGGEQYF	TGTGCCAGCTCCCCGGGGACAGGGGGCGAGCAGTACTTC